Presented here are 5 T cell receptor beta chains from one specimen sequenced in a study of patients and donors after allogeneic stem cell transplantation. MiXCR was run by TCRdb on the RT-PCR reads, yielding one entry per CDR3 protein. Of about a million distinct CDR3 sequences listed, approximately 19% are singletons. Material for sequencing was blood, either unsorted or a sorted T cell fraction (not recorded which). Source of these receptors: a human donor who was either an allogeneic HSCT recipient or a stem cell or donor lymphocyte infusion donor (not recorded which). It is not recorded whose cells these are; they may come from a transplant donor.

The rearrangement joins TRBV30 to TRBJ1-4, with 8 bases that match TRBD1. Germline values: CDR1 GTSNPN, CDR2 SVGIG (reference sequence). The CDR3 sequence is 12 residues long. The J segment lost 7 bases and the V segment lost 8 bases, leaving 6 bases of the junction unmatched. The CDR3 sequence is CALGQGGEKLFF. In DNA form, the CDR3 reads TGTGCCCTCGGACAGGGTGGTGAAAAACTGTTTTTT.

This clonotype was observed a handful of times. The chain has TRBV30 and TRBJ2-1, with 7 bases identical to TRBD2. The CDR3 runs to 14 residues. V lost 1 base and J lost 8; bases outside the gene matches: 8. CDR1 is GTSNPN and CDR2 is SVGIG in the germline V gene (reference sequence). The CDR3 region has the DNA TGTGCCTGGAGTGGGGTGGCGGGGAGGGATGAGCAGTTCTTC. This sequence encodes CAWSGVAGRDEQFF.

This sequence joins TRBV14 and TRBJ2-7, with 7 bases fitting TRBD1. V was pared by 4 bases and J by 5 bases, with 14 bases of the junction left unmatched. Looked up from germline, CDR1 is SGHDN and CDR2 is FVKESK. The CDR3 has 16 residues. CDR3 amino acids: CASSPYPQGNVDEQYF. The CDR3 nucleotides read TGTGCCAGCAGCCCTTACCCACAGGGGAACGTCGACGAGCAGTACTTC. The full variable domain, its missing parts supplied by reference TRBV14 and TRBJ2-7, is EAGVTQFPSHSVIEKGQTVTLRCDPISGHDNLYWYRRVMGKEIKFLLHFVKESKQDESGMPNNRFLAERTGGTYSTLKVQPAELEDSGVYFCASSPYPQGNVDEQYFGPGTRLTVT.

The V gene is TRBV15, the J gene TRBJ1-6; TRBD1 agrees at 8 bases. J was trimmed by 8 bases and V by 1 base; bases with no gene match: 7. CDR3 length: 16 residues. Looked up from germline, CDR1 is LNHNV and CDR2 is YYDKDF (reference sequence). CDR3 loop: CATSRVKRTGYSPLHF. CDR3 DNA sequence: TGTGCCACCAGCAGAGTAAAGAGGACAGGGTATTCACCCCTCCACTTT.

This clonotype was observed a handful of times. The CDR3 is CSARDPRQGAKNIQYF. Here the CDR3 DNA reads TGCAGTGCTAGAGATCCCCGACAGGGGGCCAAAAACATTCAGTACTTC. The V call is TRBV20-1, the J call TRBJ2-4, with 8 bases fitting TRBD1. The CDR3 is 16 amino acids. V shed 0 bases, J shed 1 base, and the junction held 5 bases outside the gene matches. Looked up from germline, CDR1 is DFQATT and CDR2 is SNEGSKA (reference sequence).